This is a list of T cell receptor beta chains from one sample in a study of T cell responses to AZD1222 COVID-19 vaccine. The assay was immunoSEQ multiplex PCR, and TCRdb's table has in-frame clones only and misses some. This sample has around 26,000 clones, with about nine tenths found just once. The material was peripheral blood, obtained 28 days after the second AZD1222 dose. These receptors were collected from an adult who received the AZD1222 COVID-19 vaccine. The CDR3 runs from the conserved cysteine through the conserved F or W. A D gene is named only where the DNA matches it firmly. Where a row states a size, it is once, few, many or the class of an expanded clone; other rows omit it.

abundance	d_gene	v_gene	len	j_gene	CDR3nt	CDR3aa
NA	TRBD2	TRBV2	14	TRBJ2-7	TGTGCCAGCAGTGAACGACTAGCGGGGGGCGAGCAGTACTTC	CASSERLAGGEQYF
NA	TRBD1	TRBV18	16	TRBJ2-1	TGTGCCAGCTCACCGCCTCGAGGGGGCGTCGGGAATGAGCAGTTCTTC	CASSPPRGGVGNEQFF
NA	NA	TRBV5-4	11	TRBJ2-1	TGTGCCAGCAGCTTGACGGGTGAGCAGTTCTTC	CASSLTGEQFF
NA	NA	TRBV6-5	15	TRBJ1-6	TGTGCCAGCAGTTATGGCAGGGACGGTTACTCACCCCTCCACTTT	CASSYGRDGYSPLHF
NA	NA	TRBV5-1	15	TRBJ1-6	TGCGCCAGCAGAGAGACCGGGACGGAGAATTCACCCCTCCACTTT	CASRETGTENSPLHF
NA	TRBD2	TRBV5-6	14	TRBJ2-3	TGTGCCAGCAGCATGAGCGGGGCTGAAGATACGCAGTATTTT	CASSMSGAEDTQYF
NA	NA	TRBV3-1/TRBV3-2	13	TRBJ2-3	TGTGCCAGCAGCCAAATTTCGACGGATACGCAGTATTTT	CASSQISTDTQYF
NA	TRBD2	TRBV7-2	16	TRBJ2-3	TGTGCCAGCAGCTTAGGAGCGGGGGGGCACACAGATACGCAGTATTTT	CASSLGAGGHTDTQYF
NA	NA	TRBV7-8	13	TRBJ2-7	TGTGCCAGCAGCTCGGACACATCCTACGAGCAGTACTTC	CASSSDTSYEQYF
NA	NA	TRBV11-2	14	TRBJ2-1	TGTGCCAGCAGCTTAGATGGTCCCCGCAATGAGCAGTTCTTC	CASSLDGPRNEQFF
NA	TRBD1	TRBV5-1	14	TRBJ1-1	TGCGCCAGCAGCTACCGGGGACAGGGGACTGAAGCTTTCTTT	CASSYRGQGTEAFF
NA	NA	TRBV14	13	TRBJ1-5	TGTGCCAGCAGCCCGGACAGCAATCAGCCCCAGCATTTT	CASSPDSNQPQHF
NA	TRBD1	TRBV7-2	16	TRBJ1-6	TGTGCCAGCAGCTTAGGGGGCCAGGGGGTGGCTTCACCCCTCCACTTT	CASSLGGQGVASPLHF
NA	TRBD2	TRBV2	14	TRBJ2-7	TGTGCCAGCAGTGGACTAGCGTTTTCCTACGAGCAGTACTTC	CASSGLAFSYEQYF
NA	NA	TRBV3-1/TRBV3-2	14	TRBJ1-6	TGTGCCAGCAGGGTACAGGGATATAATTCACCCCTCCACTTT	CASRVQGYNSPLHF
few	NA	TRBV11-3	14	TRBJ2-1	TGTGCCAGCAGCTTAGATTCAGGGTGGAGTGAGCAGTTCTTC	CASSLDSGWSEQFF
NA	NA	TRBV19	14	TRBJ2-5	TGTGCCAGTAGTATAGTAGGCTCCGCGGAGACCCAGTACTTC	CASSIVGSAETQYF
NA	NA	TRBV19	13	TRBJ1-3	TGTGCCAGTAGAAGCCGCTCTGGAAACACCATATATTTT	CASRSRSGNTIYF
once	TRBD1	TRBV11-2	15	TRBJ2-5	TGTGCCAGCAGCTTATATGCAGGGGGCGAGGAGACCCAGTACTTC	CASSLYAGGEETQYF
NA	TRBD2	TRBV10-3	23	TRBJ2-3	TGTGCCATCAGTGACCCCTCGAAAATAGGGCCCCCGGGGCTAGCGGGGGGCCCAGATACGCAGTATTTT	CAISDPSKIGPPGLAGGPDTQYF
NA	TRBD2	TRBV19	15	TRBJ2-3	TGTGCCACCCGGACTAGCGGGGGGGTGACAGATACGCAGTATTTT	CATRTSGGVTDTQYF
NA	TRBD1	TRBV25-1	12	TRBJ2-1	TGTGCGGGGGCAGGGGGCAAGGGTGAGCAGTTCTTC	CAGAGGKGEQFF
few	NA	TRBV13	12	TRBJ2-7	TGTGCCAGCAGCACCGCCCCCTACGAGCAGTACTTC	CASSTAPYEQYF
NA	NA	TRBV4-3	14	TRBJ2-7	TGCGCCAGCAGCCAAGATAACAGGGCGTACGAGCAGTACTTC	CASSQDNRAYEQYF
NA	NA	TRBV20-1	10	TRBJ2-5	TGCAGTGCTAGGTTCGAGACCCAGTACTTC	CSARFETQYF
NA	TRBD2	TRBV5-6	17	TRBJ2-2	TGTGCCAGCAGCTCGGGGGGGTCGAGGATGAACACCGGGGAGCTGTTTTTT	CASSSGGSRMNTGELFF
few	NA	TRBV6-5	13	TRBJ2-7	TGTGCCAGCAGTTTCCGGGCTAACTACGAGCAGTACTTC	CASSFRANYEQYF
NA	NA	TRBV27	15	TRBJ2-2	TGTGCCAGCAGTTATCAGGGTGGGGACACCGGGGAGCTGTTTTTT	CASSYQGGDTGELFF